The 22 T cell receptor beta chains below come from one sample, sequenced in a study of T-cell memory formation after mild COVID-19. TCRdb called the 5' RACE reads again in MiXCR, with one record for every CDR3 protein. The sample contains roughly 15,000 distinct CDR3 sequences, around 25% of which appear only once. The sequencing input was PBMCs or a T cell subset sorted from them (not recorded which). These receptors were obtained from a young man who had mild COVID-19 (a few samples of this study predate the infection). Cell type and time point are not known.

This clonotype turned up a few times. The CDR3 nucleotides are TGTGCCAGCAGTTATGCGGACAGCAACTACGAGCAGTACTTC. As protein: CASSYADSNYEQYF. This chain uses TRBV6-2 or TRBV6-3 with TRBJ2-7; D might be TRBD1 (6 bases). The CDR3 is 14 residues long. Germline CDR1 is MNHEY and CDR2 is SVGEGT. Trimming pared 3 bases from V and 3 bases from J, leaving 12 bases between.

This clonotype has a count of ten or more. The chain links TRBV4-3 to TRBJ2-2, with TRBD1 matching 8 bases. Germline CDR1 LGHNA, CDR2 YSLEER. The CDR3 loop spans 18 amino acids. Unmatched junction bases numbered 11, after V lost 2 bases and J lost 3 bases. The CDR3 bases are TGCGCCAGCAGCCAATTTTGGCAGGGGGCGCGTTACACCGGGGAGCTGTTTTTT. Protein: CASSQFWQGARYTGELFF.

This chain uses TRBV7-2 with TRBJ2-1; 14 bases match TRBD2. With 4 bases clipped from V and 4 bases from J, the junction kept 12 bases outside the gene matches. The CDR3 contains 19 residues. Germline V gene lookup returns CDR1 SGHTA and CDR2 FQGNSA. The CDR3 region is CASSSRATSGRALYNEQFF. CDR3 coding DNA: TGTGCCAGCAGCTCCCGGGCGACTAGCGGGAGGGCCTTGTACAATGAGCAGTTCTTC.

Ten or more counts support this clonotype. The chain is built from TRBV5-1 and TRBJ1-1; D is ambiguous. Germline V CDR1 and CDR2: SGHRS, YFSETQ. Trimming took 0 bases from V and 6 from J, leaving 18 bases between them. CDR3 length: 16 amino acids. The CDR3 nucleotides are TGCGCCAGCAGCTTGGGCATCTCCGCGTTGGGCGCTGAAGCTTTCTTT. The encoded protein is CASSLGISALGAEAFF.

This clonotype was recorded at least ten times. V and J are TRBV29-1 and TRBJ2-7; 7 positions match TRBD2. The CDR3 length is 14 residues. CDR1 is SQVTM and CDR2 is ANQGSEA in the germline V gene. V shed 1 base and J 3 bases; nucleotides not matched to a gene: 6. CDR3 sequence reads: CSVEVDPGGYEQYF. The DNA of the CDR3 is TGCAGCGTTGAAGTCGACCCGGGAGGCTACGAGCAGTACTTC.

This chain connects TRBV30 to TRBJ1-2, with 10 bases lining up with TRBD1. Germline CDR1 is GTSNPN and CDR2 is SVGIG (reference sequence). The ends lost 2 bases at V and 8 bases at J; junction bases unmatched: 2. There are 12 residues in the CDR3. DNA for the CDR3: TGTGCCTGGAGTCAGGACAGGGGGGGCTACACCTTC. It encodes CAWSQDRGGYTF.

The chain is built from TRBV3-1 and TRBJ2-7; the D is unclear. The V end was cut by 4 bases, the J end by 0 bases, with 4 bases between. Germline CDR1 is LGHDT and CDR2 is YNNKEL (reference sequence). This CDR3 has 12 amino acids. The chain's CDR3 is CASSRHSYEQYF. In nucleotides, the CDR3 is TGTGCCAGCAGCCGGCACTCCTACGAGCAGTACTTC.

The chain has TRBV18 and TRBJ1-1; D gene unclear. The CDR3 length is 17 residues. Trimming pared 0 bases from V and 4 bases from J, leaving 18 bases between. Germline CDR1 and CDR2: KGHSH and LQKENI. The CDR3 reads CASSPPGPLLSVTEAFF. CDR3 nucleotides: TGTGCCAGCTCACCACCGGGCCCTTTGCTTAGTGTCACTGAAGCTTTCTTT.

The genes are TRBV20-1 and TRBJ2-1, with 9 bases lining up with TRBD1. The CDR3 runs to 14 residues. The V and J ends lost 5 bases and 4 bases, in that order; junction bases with no gene match: 6. From germline, CDR1 is DFQATT and CDR2 SNEGSKA (reference sequence). The CDR3 sequence: CSAARDRVYNEQFF. In DNA form, the CDR3 reads TGCAGTGCTGCCCGGGACAGGGTATACAATGAGCAGTTCTTC.

This clonotype was counted only a few times. The J gene is TRBJ2-2, the V gene TRBV19; D is possibly TRBD1 or TRBD2 (5 bases each). This CDR3 has 14 residues. Trimming took off 8 bases at V and 0 bases at J, with 10 bases between the two ends. Germline lookup yields CDR1 LNHDA and CDR2 SQIVND (reference sequence). CDR3: CASRGPANTGELFF. CDR3 bases: TGTGCCAGTCGGGGCCCCGCGAACACCGGGGAGCTGTTTTTT. The variable domain in full, with the rest retrieved from reference TRBV19 and TRBJ2-2, is DGGITQSPKYLFRKEGQNVTLSCEQNLNHDAMYWYRQDPGQGLRLIYYSQIVNDFQKGDIAEGYSVSREKKESFPLTVTSAQKNPTAFYLCASRGPANTGELFFGEGSRLTVL.

This clonotype showed up many times. This chain joins TRBV7-6 and TRBJ2-1; D is unresolved. From germline, CDR1 is SGHVS and CDR2 FNYEAQ. The CDR3 covers 11 residues. Trimming removed 5 bases from V and 8 bases from J, with 7 bases in between. Here the CDR3 reads CASSPGYEQFF. CDR3 nucleotides: TGTGCCAGCAGCCCTGGGTATGAGCAGTTCTTC.

There are many counts of this clonotype. The V gene is TRBV28, the J gene TRBJ2-7; 9 bases match TRBD1. The CDR3 loop spans 15 amino acids. Trimming at V came to 4 bases and at J to 4 bases, leaving 8 bases not matched to a gene. Per germline, CDR1 MDHEN and CDR2 SYDVKM. The CDR3 here is CASSSGQGPLYEQYV. The CDR3 nucleotides are TGTGCCAGCAGTTCAGGACAGGGGCCCCTATACGAGCAGTACGTC.

This clonotype was found a few times. The chain links TRBV7-2 to TRBJ1-1, with D hard to call. Germline CDR1 reads SGHTA; CDR2 reads FQGNSA. V lost 4 bases to trimming and J lost 3 bases, with 9 bases between them. The CDR3 has 13 residues. The CDR3 sequence: CASSSTRDTEAFF. The CDR3 DNA follows: TGTGCCAGCAGCTCCACAAGGGACACTGAAGCTTTCTTT.

This clonotype appeared many times. The V and J genes are TRBV7-2 and TRBJ2-2, with D perhaps matching TRBD2 (6 bases). Germline loops: CDR1 SGHTA, CDR2 FQGNSA. V was cut by 5 bases and J by 4 bases, with 20 bases left in between. The CDR3 consists of 17 residues. The CDR3 here is CASSVPGLHSLTGELFF. The CDR3 DNA is TGTGCCAGCAGCGTACCGGGACTCCACTCCCTCACCGGGGAGCTGTTTTTT. Complete variable domain (other parts from reference TRBV7-2 and TRBJ2-2): GAGVSQSPSNKVTEKGKDVELRCDPISGHTALYWYRQSLGQGLEFLIYFQGNSAPDKSGLPSDRFSAERTGGSVSTLTIQRTQQEDSAVYLCASSVPGLHSLTGELFFGEGSRLTVL.

This clonotype was seen at least ten times. This chain links TRBV4-3 with TRBJ2-5, with TRBD1 as a possible D gene (6 bases). Per the germline V gene, CDR1 is LGHNA and CDR2 is YSLEER. V lost 2 bases and J lost 0, with 19 bases in between. The CDR3 is 18 residues long. The CDR3 spells CASSQTWGQIQYQETQYF. CDR3 in DNA: TGCGCCAGCAGCCAAACCTGGGGGCAGATCCAATACCAAGAGACCCAGTACTTC.

Only a few counts were recorded for this clonotype. This chain joins TRBV5-1 and TRBJ2-5, with no clear D. V was pared by 2 bases and J by 0 bases, with 5 bases between. The CDR3 loop spans 13 amino acids. Germline loops: CDR1 SGHRS, CDR2 YFSETQ. The CDR3 bases are TGCGCCAGCAGCTTTGAAGACCAAGAGACCCAGTACTTC. Its translation is CASSFEDQETQYF.

This chain uses TRBV5-5 with TRBJ2-1, with TRBD2 matching 10 bases. The CDR3 spans 15 residues. After removal of 4 bases from V and 2 bases from J, the junction contained 3 bases not matched to a gene. The germline gives CDR1 SGHKS, CDR2 YYEKEE (reference sequence). The CDR3 nucleotides are TGTGCCAGCAGCGCAACTAGCGGGGCCTACAATGAGCAGTTCTTC. Amino acid sequence: CASSATSGAYNEQFF.

This clonotype has a count of ten or more. The chain has TRBV7-6 and TRBJ2-1; D is ambiguous. There are 15 residues in the CDR3. V was pared by 4 bases and J by 6 bases, with 16 bases between. CDR1 is SGHVS and CDR2 is FNYEAQ in the germline V gene. The CDR3 coding sequence is TGTGCCAGCAGCTCTACGGTGGCATTCTCCAATGAGCAGTTCTTC. This gives the protein CASSSTVAFSNEQFF.

The CDR3 loop reads CASSIGQPNQPQHF. As DNA, the CDR3 is TGTGCCAGTAGTATAGGACAGCCCAATCAGCCCCAGCATTTT. This chain connects TRBV19 to TRBJ1-5; D perhaps matches TRBD1 (5 bases). The germline gives CDR1 LNHDA, CDR2 SQIVND (reference sequence). This CDR3 is 14 amino acids long. The V end was cut by 1 base, the J end by 3 bases, with 7 bases between.

This chain uses TRBV7-7 with TRBJ1-3, with 8 bases that match TRBD1. This CDR3 spans 14 amino acids. Per the germline V gene, CDR1 is SSHAT and CDR2 is FNYEAQ (reference sequence). The ends lost 5 bases at V and 6 bases at J; junction bases unmatched: 6. This CDR3 reads CASSPGQGANTIYF. CDR3 coding DNA: TGTGCCAGCAGCCCCGGACAGGGCGCAAACACCATATATTTT.

This clonotype was observed many times. Written as DNA, the CDR3 is TGCGCCAGCAGCTTGGTCTTAGGGGACAGGGGAGGAGAGACCCAGTACTTC. Encoded protein: CASSLVLGDRGGETQYF. The V call is TRBV5-1, the J call TRBJ2-5; 10 nucleotides match TRBD1. Germline V gene lookup returns CDR1 SGHRS and CDR2 YFSETQ. Trimming took 0 bases from V and 4 from J; bases not matched to a gene: 9. This CDR3 is built from 17 residues.

This clonotype was found many times. The chain is built from TRBV6-5 and TRBJ1-2, with 7 bases lining up with TRBD1. The junction had 9 bases not matched to a gene; V was cut back by 6 bases and J by 2 bases. This CDR3 contains 15 residues. The germline CDR1 and CDR2 sequences are MNHEY and SVGAGI. The CDR3 DNA sequence: TGTGCCAGCAGAATAGACAGGGTGGGGAACTATGGCTACACCTTC. The encoded protein is CASRIDRVGNYGYTF.